One sample yielded the 15 T cell receptor beta chains listed below, sequenced in a study of T-cell memory formation after mild COVID-19. TCRdb processed the 5' RACE reads anew with MiXCR; each CDR3 protein has one entry. The sample has 260,000 or so distinct CDR3 sequences, about a sixth seen once; the top ten hold under 25%. Sequencing input: PBMCs or a T cell subset sorted from them (not recorded which). Every receptor here comes from a man aged 18 to 29 who had mild COVID-19 (a few samples of this study predate the infection). Cell type and time point are not known.

The rearrangement uses TRBV3-1 and TRBJ1-1; no definite D call. Germline loops: CDR1 LGHDT, CDR2 YNNKEL (reference sequence). Trimming took off 3 bases at V and 10 bases at J, with 12 bases between the two ends. The CDR3 totals 12 residues. The CDR3 coding sequence is TGTGCCAGCAGCCATCTTGGAAACGGAGCTTTCTTT. It yields the protein CASSHLGNGAFF.

This clonotype was seen only a few times. The rearrangement links TRBV28 to TRBJ1-1; the D is unclear. Trimming left V 4 bases short and J 2 bases short, with 11 bases between. CDR1 and CDR2 from the germline V gene are MDHEN and SYDVKM. The CDR3 runs to 14 residues. CDR3 residues: CASSYLSLNTEAFF. The CDR3 nucleotides are TGTGCCAGCAGTTATCTTTCGCTTAACACTGAAGCTTTCTTT.

This clonotype turned up a few times. The CDR3 spells CASSRYQPSALNTEAFF. The CDR3 DNA follows: TGCGCCAGCAGCCGTTACCAGCCTTCAGCGTTGAACACTGAAGCTTTCTTT. This chain uses TRBV4-1 with TRBJ1-1; D is undetermined. The CDR3 has 17 amino acids. V shed 4 bases and J shed 0 bases, with 18 bases lying between them. Germline CDR1 reads MGHRA; CDR2 reads YSYEKL.

This clonotype was counted ten times or more. This chain links TRBV6-2 or TRBV6-3 with TRBJ2-5; D is uncertain. V was pared by 6 bases and J by 4 bases, with 6 bases between. The CDR3 sequence is 11 residues long. Germline V lookup: CDR1 MNHEY, CDR2 SVGEGT. The CDR3 sequence is CASSNGETQYF. The CDR3 nucleotides are TGTGCCAGCAGCAACGGAGAGACCCAGTACTTC.

The gene calls are TRBV11-2 and TRBJ2-2; 7 bases align to TRBD2. The CDR3 contains 16 residues. J gave up 1 base and V 5 bases, and 7 bases lay outside the gene matches. Per the germline V gene, CDR1 is SGHAT and CDR2 is FQNNGV. This CDR3 is CASSPGLKRNTGELFF. CDR3 nucleotide sequence: TGTGCCAGCAGCCCGGGACTAAAAAGGAACACCGGGGAGCTGTTTTTT.

This clonotype was seen repeatedly, ten times or more. The rearrangement joins TRBV5-1 to TRBJ1-1; tentative D call: TRBD1 (5 bases). Germline V gives CDR1 SGHRS, CDR2 YFSETQ. V was cut by 3 bases and J by 3 bases, with 15 bases left in between. The CDR3 has 15 residues. CDR3 protein: CASSWGGLRDTEAFF. The CDR3 region has the DNA TGCGCCAGCAGCTGGGGGGGTCTGAGGGACACTGAAGCTTTCTTT.

The genes are TRBV4-2 and TRBJ2-3, with unresolved D. The CDR3 consists of 15 residues. Germline V gives CDR1 LGHNA, CDR2 YNFKEQ. The ends were cut back, 3 bases at V and 1 base at J, with 11 bases in the middle. CDR3 bases: TGTGCCAGCAGCCAGACGGCAGGAGGCACAGATACGCAGTATTTT. This translates into CASSQTAGGTDTQYF.

This clonotype was counted at least ten times. The rearrangement links TRBV5-1 to TRBJ2-5; D not certain. From germline, CDR1 is SGHRS and CDR2 YFSETQ. V was cut by 0 bases and J by 0 bases, with 0 bases left in between. This CDR3 contains 12 residues. The CDR3 reads CASSLDQETQYF. The CDR3 bases are TGCGCCAGCAGCTTGGACCAAGAGACCCAGTACTTC. Based on the CDR3 plus reference TRBV5-1 and TRBJ2-5, the full variable domain is KAGVTQTPRYLIKTRGQQVTLSCSPISGHRSVSWYQQTPGQGLQFLFEYFSETQRNKGNFPGRFSGRQFSNSRSEMNVSTLELGDSALYLCASSLDQETQYFGPGTRLLVL.

The table lists this clonotype with a few counts. The rearrangement joins TRBV4-2 to TRBJ2-1, with TRBD1 matching 11 bases. J gave up 8 bases and V 3 bases, and 6 bases lay outside the gene matches. This CDR3 contains 15 residues. From germline, CDR1 is LGHNA and CDR2 YNFKEQ. CDR3 protein: CASSHGTGGGHEQFF. The CDR3 DNA follows: TGTGCCAGCAGCCACGGGACAGGGGGTGGGCATGAGCAGTTCTTC.

The V and J genes are TRBV14 and TRBJ2-1; maybe TRBD1 (6 bases). Germline V gives CDR1 SGHDN, CDR2 FVKESK. This CDR3 is built from 17 residues. Trimming cost V 0 bases and J 3 bases, with 15 bases left between them. This CDR3 reads CASSQERWTVNYNEQFF. The CDR3 coding sequence is TGTGCCAGCAGCCAAGAACGGTGGACAGTGAACTACAATGAGCAGTTCTTC.

This sequence joins TRBV30 and TRBJ1-4; TRBD1 matches at 7 bases. Germline CDR1 is GTSNPN and CDR2 is SVGIG (reference sequence). V lost 2 bases and J lost 0; bases outside the gene matches: 12. This CDR3 region has 18 residues. CDR3 nucleotides: TGTGCCTGGAGTTCCTATATCCGGACAGGCTCAACTAATGAAAAACTGTTTTTT. Its protein is CAWSSYIRTGSTNEKLFF.

The chain carries TRBV20-1 and TRBJ2-5, with D tentatively TRBD2 (7 bases). The germline V gene encodes CDR1 DFQATT and CDR2 SNEGSKA (reference sequence). This CDR3 has 16 residues. V lost 0 bases, J lost 2 bases, and 16 bases lay in between. CDR3: CSARDRGGALQETQYF. CDR3 nucleotides: TGCAGTGCTAGAGATCGTGGGGGGGCTTTACAAGAGACCCAGTACTTC.

The chain employs TRBV28 and TRBJ2-6; 9 bases fit TRBD1. The germline gives CDR1 MDHEN, CDR2 SYDVKM. V trimming: 5 bases; J trimming: 3 bases; junction bases outside the gene matches: 11. The CDR3 runs 18 residues. CDR3 sequence: CASSPLRTGEYGANVLTF. The DNA of the CDR3 is TGTGCCAGCAGTCCGCTCCGGACAGGGGAGTATGGGGCCAACGTCCTGACTTTC.

The chain couples TRBV4-1 to TRBJ1-2; no clear D. The germline CDR1 and CDR2 sequences are MGHRA and YSYEKL. The CDR3 extends over 13 amino acids. V gave up 0 bases and J gave up 4 bases, with 6 bases separating them. CDR3 nucleotides: TGCGCCAGCAGCCAAGAGGTGGGCTATGGCTACACCTTC. Protein: CASSQEVGYGYTF.

This chain uses TRBV27 with TRBJ1-5, with 8 nucleotides matching TRBD1. The CDR3 covers 16 residues. Germline V gives CDR1 MNHEY, CDR2 SMNVEV (reference sequence). The trim removed 8 bases at V and 1 base at J, leaving 10 bases unmatched. The CDR3 is CASHNPGGPSNQPQHF. The CDR3 DNA sequence: TGTGCCAGCCATAACCCAGGGGGCCCGAGCAATCAGCCCCAGCATTTT.